The following is a T cell receptor beta chain sequence with its context. The data are from a study of blood T cell repertoires in COVID-19. Study-wide background: In each case, the material was cDNA or gDNA derived from T cells, B-cell-depleted T cells, or PBMCs.

Per the study methods: Reference gene primer amplification yielded estimated nucleated cell counts. The method was immunoSEQ multiplex PCR; TCRdb's version includes in-frame clones alone and lacks a portion of them. V and J calls and clone size follow that table, whereas D and trimming were derived from the DNA. The sample consists of roughly 230,000 clones, almost 85% of them appearing once. Seattle patient enrollment occurred during active infection, with longitudinal follow-up thereafter. This CDR3 region has 15 residues. Germline V gives CDR1 SGDLS, CDR2 YYNGEE. The germline V and J ends were trimmed by 4 bases and 5 bases, with 16 bases remaining between them.

The chain links TRBV9 to TRBJ2-1, with D maybe TRBD1 (6 bases). The sequence came from a man aged 50 or older with COVID-19, enrolled during active disease. The sequencing input was peripheral blood. This CDR3 is CASSPWAGADNEQFF. The CDR3 DNA reads as TGTGCCAGCAGCCCATGGGCAGGGGCGGACAATGAGCAGTTCTTC.